This TCR beta chain was retrieved from a study of T cell responses to AZD1222 COVID-19 vaccine. Germline CDR1 and CDR2: MNHEY and SVGAGI. The CDR3 contains 15 residues. Study conclusions and caveats: Sampled repertoires all dated from after the peak T cell response. Females outnumbered males among donors, who were mostly white British; clonal diversity was possibly underestimated. Only a handful of AZD1222 recipients tested seropositive at baseline. Nearly half of spike-specific TCRs reportedly target unmutated variant regions.

A remark on this clone: Its antigen remains unidentified. Germline and junction disagree at one end, which may indicate a read error.

Only in-frame clones appear in the TCRdb table, and some are missing; sequencing was by immunoSEQ multiplex PCR. This sample has about 85,000 clones, with 65% to 90% found just once. The sequencing here drew on peripheral blood, taken on day 0 of AZD1222 vaccination. The chain uses TRBV6-5 and TRBJ2-1; D gene unclear. This receptor was taken from an adult in good health. The DNA for the CDR3 is TGTGCCAGTAGTTACTCGAGTAGCCAATACAATGAGCAGTTCTTC. This gives the protein CASSYSSSQYNEQFF.